This T cell receptor beta chain was recovered during a study of vaccination and CD4 T cells after COVID-19. Study context: Cells were stimulated with overlapping spike peptide pools from SARS-CoV-2, HCoV-NL63, HCoV-OC43 and HCoV-229E. Researchers treated control cultures with a CEFX pool, an HIV-1 Nef pool, or no peptide.

On this clonotype: Its antigen is currently unknown.

The Oncomine TCR Beta short-read assay was applied to DNA of cultured CD4+ T cells. Scientists extracted genomic DNA from CD4+ T cells grown in culture. TCRdb recomputed calls from the PCR reads with MiXCR, one row per CDR3 protein. The sample has tens of thousands of distinct CDR3 sequences, roughly 70% seen once; the top ten hold more than 6.5%. The treatment: approximately 9-day PBMC culture with coronavirus spike peptide pools or control peptides (ViraFEST assay). Approximately 2 million PBMCs were grown per well alongside about 10 IU/ml IL-2 and 7.5 to 10 ug/ml peptide pools. Input material: CD4+ T cells from blood, cultured in vitro. This clonotype was obtained from a human donor who had recovered from COVID-19.

The DNA of the CDR3 is TGTGCCAGCAGCCTCCAGGGGGCGTTTGGCTACACCTTC. Translating it yields CASSLQGAFGYTF. The chain joins TRBV27 to TRBJ1-2, with 8 bases lining up with TRBD1. Trimming took 6 bases from V and 7 from J; bases not matched to a gene: 7. The CDR3 length is 13 residues. Germline V CDR1 and CDR2: MNHEY, SMNVEV (reference sequence).